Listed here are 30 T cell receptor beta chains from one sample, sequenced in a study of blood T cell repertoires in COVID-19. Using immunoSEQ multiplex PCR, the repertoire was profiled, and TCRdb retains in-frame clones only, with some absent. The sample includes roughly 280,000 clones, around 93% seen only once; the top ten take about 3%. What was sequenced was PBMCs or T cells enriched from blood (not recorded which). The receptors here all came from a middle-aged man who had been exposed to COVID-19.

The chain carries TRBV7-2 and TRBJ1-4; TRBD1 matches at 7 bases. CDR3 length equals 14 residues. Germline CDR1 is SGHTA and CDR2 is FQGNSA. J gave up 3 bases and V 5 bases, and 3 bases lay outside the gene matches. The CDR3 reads CASSRDSPNEKLFF. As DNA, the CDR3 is TGTGCCAGCAGCCGGGACAGCCCTAATGAAAAACTGTTTTTT. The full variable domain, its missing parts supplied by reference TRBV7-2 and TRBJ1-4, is GAGVSQSPSNKVTEKGKDVELRCDPISGHTALYWYRQSLGQGLEFLIYFQGNSAPDKSGLPSDRFSAERTGGSVSTLTIQRTQQEDSAVYLCASSRDSPNEKLFFGSGTQLSVL.

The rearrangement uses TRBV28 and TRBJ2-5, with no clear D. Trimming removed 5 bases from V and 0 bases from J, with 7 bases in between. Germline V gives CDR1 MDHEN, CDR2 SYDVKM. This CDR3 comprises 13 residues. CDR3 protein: CASSPPYQETQYF. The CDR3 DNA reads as TGTGCCAGCAGTCCTCCGTACCAAGAGACCCAGTACTTC.

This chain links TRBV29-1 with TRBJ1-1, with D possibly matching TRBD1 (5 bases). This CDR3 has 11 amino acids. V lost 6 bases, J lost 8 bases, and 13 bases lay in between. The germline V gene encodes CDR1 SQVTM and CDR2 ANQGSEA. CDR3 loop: CSVGHYGEAFF. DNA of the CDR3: TGCAGCGTCGGACACTACGGGGAAGCTTTCTTT. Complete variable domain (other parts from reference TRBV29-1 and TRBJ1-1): SAVISQKPSRDICQRGTSLTIQCQVDSQVTMMFWYRQQPGQSLTLIATANQGSEATYESGFVIDKFPISRPNLTFSTLTVSNMSPEDSSIYLCSVGHYGEAFFGQGTRLTVV.

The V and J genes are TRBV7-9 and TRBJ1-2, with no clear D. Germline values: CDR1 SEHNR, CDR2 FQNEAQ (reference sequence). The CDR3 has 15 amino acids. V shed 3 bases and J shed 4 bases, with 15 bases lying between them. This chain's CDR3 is CASSFHADMIYGYTF. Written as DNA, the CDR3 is TGTGCCAGCAGCTTCCATGCCGACATGATCTATGGCTACACCTTC. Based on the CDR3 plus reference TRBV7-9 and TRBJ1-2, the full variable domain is DTGVSQNPRHKITKRGQNVTFRCDPISEHNRLYWYRQTLGQGPEFLTYFQNEAQLEKSRLLSDRFSAERPKGSFSTLEIQRTEQGDSAMYLCASSFHADMIYGYTFGSGTRLTVV.

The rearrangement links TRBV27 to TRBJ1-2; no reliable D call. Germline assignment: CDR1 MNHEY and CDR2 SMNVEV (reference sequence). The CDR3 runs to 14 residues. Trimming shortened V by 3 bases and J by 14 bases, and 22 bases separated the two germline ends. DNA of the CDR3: TGTGCCAGCAGTTTTTCCCTCGGTGAACCCCTCAAGACCTTC. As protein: CASSFSLGEPLKTF.

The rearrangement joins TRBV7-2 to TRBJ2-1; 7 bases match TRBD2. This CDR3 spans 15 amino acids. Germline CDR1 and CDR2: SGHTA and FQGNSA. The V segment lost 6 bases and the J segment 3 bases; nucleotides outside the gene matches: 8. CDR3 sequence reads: CASSLGAGIYNEQFF. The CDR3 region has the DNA TGTGCCAGCAGTCTCGGAGCGGGAATCTACAATGAGCAGTTCTTC.

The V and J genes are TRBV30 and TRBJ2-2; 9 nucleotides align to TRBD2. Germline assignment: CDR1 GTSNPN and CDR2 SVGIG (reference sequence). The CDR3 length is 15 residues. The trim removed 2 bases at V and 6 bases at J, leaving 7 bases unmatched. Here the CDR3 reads CAWSISGSRAGELFF. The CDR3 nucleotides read TGTGCCTGGAGTATTAGCGGGAGTCGGGCCGGGGAGCTGTTTTTT.

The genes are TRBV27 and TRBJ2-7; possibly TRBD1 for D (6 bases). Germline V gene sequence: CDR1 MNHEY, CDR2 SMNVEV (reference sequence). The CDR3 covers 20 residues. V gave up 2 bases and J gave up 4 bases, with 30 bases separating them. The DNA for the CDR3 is TGTGCCAGCAGTTTAACCTCCCAATTTAACAGGGTTTCGTGGGTTTACGAGCAGTACTTC. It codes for CASSLTSQFNRVSWVYEQYF.

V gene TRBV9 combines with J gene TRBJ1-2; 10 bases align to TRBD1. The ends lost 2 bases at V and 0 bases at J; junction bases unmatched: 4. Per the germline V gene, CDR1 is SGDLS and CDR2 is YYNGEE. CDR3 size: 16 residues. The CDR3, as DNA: TGTGCCAGCAGCGTCTCGGGACAGGGGACTAACTATGGCTACACCTTC. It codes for CASSVSGQGTNYGYTF.

The CDR3 nucleotides are TGTGCCAGCAGACAGGGTCATCTCCCCCTACAGCCCCAGCATTTT. It translates to CASRQGHLPLQPQHF. The chain employs TRBV2 and TRBJ1-5; TRBD1 is a possible D gene (6 bases). Germline CDR1 and CDR2: SNHLY and FYNNEI. The CDR3 contains 15 residues. With 6 bases removed from V and 7 bases from J, the gap between germline ends came to 19 bases.

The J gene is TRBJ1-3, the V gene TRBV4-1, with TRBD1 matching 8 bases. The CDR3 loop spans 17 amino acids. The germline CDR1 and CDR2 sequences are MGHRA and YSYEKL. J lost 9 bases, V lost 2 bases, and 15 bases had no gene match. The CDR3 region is CASSQLPGQAPEVTIYF. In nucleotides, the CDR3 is TGCGCCAGCAGCCAACTTCCGGGACAGGCTCCAGAGGTCACCATATATTTT.

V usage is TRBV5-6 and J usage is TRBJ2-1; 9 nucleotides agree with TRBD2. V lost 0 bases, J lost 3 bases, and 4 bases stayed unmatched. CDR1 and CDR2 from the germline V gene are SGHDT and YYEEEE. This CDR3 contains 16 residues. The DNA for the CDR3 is TGTGCCAGCAGCTTGGAGCGGGGGGAGCGCTACAATGAGCAGTTCTTC. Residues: CASSLERGERYNEQFF.

CDR3 sequence: CASCGSGRRSEAFF. The CDR3 bases are TGCGCCAGTTGCGGATCAGGGCGACGGAGTGAAGCTTTCTTT. The gene calls are TRBV4-1 and TRBJ1-1; D might be TRBD1 (5 bases). Looked up from germline, CDR1 is MGHRA and CDR2 is YSYEKL. This CDR3 has 14 residues. The V and J ends lost 9 bases and 7 bases respectively, with 21 bases between them.

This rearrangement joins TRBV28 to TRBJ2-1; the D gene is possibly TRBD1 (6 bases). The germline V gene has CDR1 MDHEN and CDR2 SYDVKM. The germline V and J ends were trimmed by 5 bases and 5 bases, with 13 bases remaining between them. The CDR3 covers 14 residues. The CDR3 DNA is TGTGCCAGCAGTCTTGGACAGAAGGACAATGAGCAGTTCTTC. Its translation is CASSLGQKDNEQFF.

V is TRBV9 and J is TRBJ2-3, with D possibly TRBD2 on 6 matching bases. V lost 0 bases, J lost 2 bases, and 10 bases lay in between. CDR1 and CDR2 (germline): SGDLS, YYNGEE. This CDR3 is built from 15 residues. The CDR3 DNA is TGTGCCAGCAGCGTAGCCCCGGGGGACACAGATACGCAGTATTTT. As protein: CASSVAPGDTDTQYF.

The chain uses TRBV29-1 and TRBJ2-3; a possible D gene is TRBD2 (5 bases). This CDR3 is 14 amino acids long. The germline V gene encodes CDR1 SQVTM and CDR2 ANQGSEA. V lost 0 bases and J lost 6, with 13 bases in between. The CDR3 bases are TGCAGCGTTGAAGACGGGGTTCGTGGGGATACGCAGTATTTT. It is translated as CSVEDGVRGDTQYF.

The CDR3 DNA reads TGTGCCAGCAGCTTATTCCCACCTAGTTCCACCGGGGAGCTGTTTTTT. Translating it yields CASSLFPPSSTGELFF. The chain employs TRBV7-2 and TRBJ2-2; D uncertain. Trimming left V 2 bases short and J 4 bases short, with 14 bases between. The CDR3 runs 16 residues. Germline values: CDR1 SGHTA, CDR2 FQGNSA.

As DNA, the CDR3 is TGTGCCAGCAGCTTAAGTAGACTAGCGGGAGGAGAGACCCAGTACTTC. Translated, it gives CASSLSRLAGGETQYF. J is TRBJ2-5 and V is TRBV7-2, with 13 nucleotides matching TRBD2. This CDR3 has 16 residues. Unmatched junction bases numbered 4, after V lost 2 bases and J lost 4 bases. Germline CDR1 reads SGHTA; CDR2 reads FQGNSA.

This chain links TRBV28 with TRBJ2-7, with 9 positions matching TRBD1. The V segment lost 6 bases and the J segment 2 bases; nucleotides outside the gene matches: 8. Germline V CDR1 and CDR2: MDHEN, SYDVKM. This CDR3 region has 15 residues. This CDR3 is CASRPRTGAAYEQYF. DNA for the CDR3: TGTGCCAGCAGGCCAAGGACAGGGGCTGCCTACGAGCAGTACTTC.

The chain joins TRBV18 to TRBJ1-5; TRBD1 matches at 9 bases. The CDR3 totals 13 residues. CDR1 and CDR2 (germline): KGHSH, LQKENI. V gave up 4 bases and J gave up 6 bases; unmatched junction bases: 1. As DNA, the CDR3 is TGTGCCAGCTCACAGGGACAGGGTCAGCCCCAGCATTTT. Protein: CASSQGQGQPQHF.

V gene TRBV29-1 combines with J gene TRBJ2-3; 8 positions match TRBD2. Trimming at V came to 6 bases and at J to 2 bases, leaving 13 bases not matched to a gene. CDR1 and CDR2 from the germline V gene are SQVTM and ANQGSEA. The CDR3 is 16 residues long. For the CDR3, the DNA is TGCAGCGTCTCCCGACTAGCGACTTACCCCACAGATACGCAGTATTTT. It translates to CSVSRLATYPTDTQYF.

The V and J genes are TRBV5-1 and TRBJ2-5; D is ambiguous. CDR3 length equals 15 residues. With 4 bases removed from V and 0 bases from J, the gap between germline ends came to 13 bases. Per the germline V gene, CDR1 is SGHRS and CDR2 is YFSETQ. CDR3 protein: CASSGERGNQETQYF. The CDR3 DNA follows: TGCGCCAGCAGCGGTGAGAGAGGCAACCAAGAGACCCAGTACTTC.

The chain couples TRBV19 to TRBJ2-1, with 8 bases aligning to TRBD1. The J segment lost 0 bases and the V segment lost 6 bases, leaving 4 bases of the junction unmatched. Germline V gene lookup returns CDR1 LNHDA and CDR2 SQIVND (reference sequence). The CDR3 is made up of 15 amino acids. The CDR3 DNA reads TGTGCCAGTAGGGACAGGGAATACTCCTACAATGAGCAGTTCTTC. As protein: CASRDREYSYNEQFF.

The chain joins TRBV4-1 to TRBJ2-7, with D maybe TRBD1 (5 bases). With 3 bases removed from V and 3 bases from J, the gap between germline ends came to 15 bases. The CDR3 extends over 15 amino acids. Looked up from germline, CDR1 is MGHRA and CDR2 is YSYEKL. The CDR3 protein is CASSHAAGLNYEQYF. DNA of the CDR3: TGCGCCAGCAGCCACGCCGCAGGGCTCAACTACGAGCAGTACTTC.

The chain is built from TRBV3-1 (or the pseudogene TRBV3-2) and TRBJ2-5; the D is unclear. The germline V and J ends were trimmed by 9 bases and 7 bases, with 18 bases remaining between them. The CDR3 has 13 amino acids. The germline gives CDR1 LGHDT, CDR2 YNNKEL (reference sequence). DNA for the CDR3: TGTGCCAGTTCGTTACAGACCTTTGGGACCCAGTACTTC. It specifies CASSLQTFGTQYF.

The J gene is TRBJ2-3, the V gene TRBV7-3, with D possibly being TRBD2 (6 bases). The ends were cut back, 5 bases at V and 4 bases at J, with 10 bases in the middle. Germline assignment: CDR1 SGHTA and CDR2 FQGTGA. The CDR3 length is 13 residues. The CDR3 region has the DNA TGTGCCAGCAGCCCGAGGGACTCAGATACGCAGTATTTT. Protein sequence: CASSPRDSDTQYF.

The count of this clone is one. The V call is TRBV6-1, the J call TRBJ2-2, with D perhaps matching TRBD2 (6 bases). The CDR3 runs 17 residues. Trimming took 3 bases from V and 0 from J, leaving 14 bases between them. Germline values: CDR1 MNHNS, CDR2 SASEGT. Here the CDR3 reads CASSDNWRASNTGELFF. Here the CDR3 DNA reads TGTGCCAGCAGTGATAATTGGAGGGCCTCGAACACCGGGGAGCTGTTTTTT.

The CDR3 is CASSVDGENFGAGELFF. Written as DNA, the CDR3 is TGTGCCAGCAGCGTAGACGGGGAGAATTTTGGAGCCGGGGAGCTGTTTTTT. The gene calls are TRBV9 and TRBJ2-2; a possible D gene is TRBD2 (5 bases). Trimming shortened V by 0 bases and J by 6 bases, and 18 bases separated the two germline ends. This CDR3 is built from 17 residues. CDR1 is SGDLS and CDR2 is YYNGEE in the germline V gene.

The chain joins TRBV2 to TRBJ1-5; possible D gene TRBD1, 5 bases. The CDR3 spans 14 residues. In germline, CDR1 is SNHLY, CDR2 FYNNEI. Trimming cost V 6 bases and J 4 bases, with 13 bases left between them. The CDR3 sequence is CASRVDSRNQPQHF. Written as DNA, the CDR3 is TGTGCCAGCAGGGTAGACAGTCGAAATCAGCCCCAGCATTTT.

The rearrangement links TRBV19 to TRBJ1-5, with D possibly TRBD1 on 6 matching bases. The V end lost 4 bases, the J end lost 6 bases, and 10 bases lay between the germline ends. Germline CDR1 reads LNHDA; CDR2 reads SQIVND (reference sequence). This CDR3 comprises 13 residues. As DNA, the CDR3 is TGTGCCAGTAGTAACGACAGGTTTCAGCCCCAGCATTTT. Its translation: CASSNDRFQPQHF. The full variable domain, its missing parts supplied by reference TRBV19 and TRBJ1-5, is DGGITQSPKYLFRKEGQNVTLSCEQNLNHDAMYWYRQDPGQGLRLIYYSQIVNDFQKGDIAEGYSVSREKKESFPLTVTSAQKNPTAFYLCASSNDRFQPQHFGDGTRLSIL.